Following are 24 T cell receptor beta chains from one sample sequenced in a study of T cells after posttransplantation cyclophosphamide. A marrow graft followed busulfan-fludarabine conditioning, with cyclophosphamide on days +3 and +4. TCRdb keeps only in-frame clones here, not all; method: immunoSEQ multiplex PCR. Singletons are absent from the sample, which has about 5,400 clones. The input for sequencing was PBMCs, taken after allogeneic stem cell transplant with posttransplant cyclophosphamide. The receptors were gathered from a female patient in her 30s who received an allogeneic stem cell transplant from an unrelated donor, was CMV-positive, and had acute and chronic GVHD. Some T cells may arise from the graft donor.

Within the sample, this clone is medium-sized. The V call is TRBV6-5, the J call TRBJ1-4; D is uncertain. Germline V CDR1 and CDR2: MNHEY, SVGAGI. There are 14 residues in the CDR3. The V gene lost 4 bases and the J gene lost 2 bases, with 8 bases spanning the gap. The CDR3 bases are TGTGCCAGCAGTTCGGGGAGGACTAATGAAAAACTGTTTTTT. Translated, it gives CASSSGRTNEKLFF.

Ten or more counts support this clone. The genes are TRBV5-1 and TRBJ1-5; no clear D gene. V lost 0 bases and J 5 bases, leaving 9 bases between the germline ends. The CDR3 is 14 residues long. Germline CDR1 and CDR2: SGHRS and YFSETQ. The CDR3 coding sequence is TGCGCCAGCAGCTTGGTAGGAGGCGATCAGCCCCAGCATTTT. It is translated as CASSLVGGDQPQHF.

This clone has a count of ten or more. The chain links TRBV7-9 to TRBJ2-1, with 15 bases identical to TRBD2. The CDR3 runs to 17 residues. CDR1 is SEHNR, CDR2 FQNEAQ, per germline (reference sequence). V dropped 5 bases and J dropped 3; count of bases not matched to a gene: 5. This CDR3 reads CASSPGTSGRFYNEQFF. Here the CDR3 DNA reads TGTGCCAGCAGCCCCGGGACTAGCGGGAGGTTCTACAATGAGCAGTTCTTC.

This clone was detected ten times or more. V is TRBV5-4 and J is TRBJ2-1; D unresolved. Per the germline V gene, CDR1 is SGHNT and CDR2 is YYREEE (reference sequence). The length of the CDR3 is 14 residues. Trimming pared 2 bases from V and 9 bases from J, leaving 15 bases between. The CDR3 sequence is CASSLGDAGGEQFF. The CDR3 region has the DNA TGTGCCAGCAGCTTAGGCGACGCCGGCGGTGAGCAGTTCTTC.

This clone was seen at least ten times. The chain recombines TRBV6-1 with TRBJ2-7; 7 nucleotides agree with TRBD1. This CDR3 region has 15 residues. J gave up 0 bases and V 4 bases, and 6 bases lay outside the gene matches. In germline, CDR1 is MNHNS, CDR2 SASEGT. The CDR3 DNA reads TGTGCCAGCAGTGGGGGACAGATCAGCTCCTACGAGCAGTACTTC. Amino acid sequence: CASSGGQISSYEQYF.

This clone was recorded many times. The chain couples TRBV10-1 to TRBJ2-5; D possibly corresponds to TRBD2 (6 bases). This CDR3 has 15 amino acids. Germline V gene data show CDR1 as WNHNN and CDR2 as SYGVQD (reference sequence). V gave up 5 bases and J gave up 5 bases, with 18 bases separating them. Here the CDR3 DNA reads TGCGCCAGCAGTCTAGAGGGACTTTCGGCGGAGACCCAGTACTTC. Amino acids: CASSLEGLSAETQYF.

The sample holds many counts of this clone. The V gene is TRBV7-5, the J gene TRBJ2-7; no DNA check was done on the table's D call, TRBD2. TRBV7-5 is labeled a pseudogene. The CDR3 contains 19 residues. The CDR3 loop reads CARTEKSLPLAGEEYEQYF. The CDR3 bases are TGTGCCAGAACCGAGAAGTCCCTACCCCTAGCGGGAGAAGAGTACGAGCAGTACTTC.

By share, this clone ranks as medium-sized. The V gene is TRBV5-1, the J gene TRBJ1-1; D not resolved. CDR1 is SGHRS, CDR2 YFSETQ, per germline. The CDR3 runs to 14 residues. The V end lost 5 bases, the J end lost 3 bases, and 14 bases lay between the germline ends. The CDR3: CASRSLLGDTEAFF. The CDR3 nucleotides are TGCGCCAGCAGGTCCCTCTTGGGCGACACTGAAGCTTTCTTT.

This clone ranks as medium-sized (0.01 to 0.1%). This chain connects TRBV7-9 to TRBJ2-7; 9 bases are shared with TRBD2. The germline V gene encodes CDR1 SEHNR and CDR2 FQNEAQ (reference sequence). The CDR3 runs 13 residues. V shed 5 bases, J shed 5 bases, and the junction held 4 bases outside the gene matches. CDR3 coding DNA: TGTGCCAGCAGCGGGCTAGCGGGAAACGAGCAGTACTTC. Translated: CASSGLAGNEQYF.

This clone was seen at least ten times. The chain combines TRBV19 with TRBJ2-5; D may be TRBD1 (7 bases). The CDR3 loop spans 14 amino acids. Germline-derived CDR1 and CDR2 are LNHDA and SQIVND (reference sequence). V was cut by 8 bases and J by 0 bases, with 13 bases left in between. This CDR3 is CASSGRGDQETQYF. CDR3 sequence (DNA): TGTGCCAGTTCTGGCAGGGGGGACCAAGAGACCCAGTACTTC.

In its sample, this clone was seen many times. The chain joins TRBV13 to TRBJ2-3; no clear D gene. This CDR3 has 14 amino acids. Deletions cut 1 base from V and 6 bases from J, with 11 bases between. Germline V gene lookup returns CDR1 PRHDT and CDR2 FYEKMQ (reference sequence). This CDR3 is CASSLVAFGDTQYF. DNA for the CDR3: TGTGCCAGCAGCTTAGTGGCGTTCGGGGATACGCAGTATTTT.

This clone was seen many times. The chain uses TRBV27 and TRBJ2-5, with 7 bases aligning to TRBD1. The germline CDR1 and CDR2 sequences are MNHEY and SMNVEV (reference sequence). The trim removed 5 bases at V and 5 bases at J, leaving 8 bases unmatched. This CDR3 contains 14 residues. The CDR3 bases are TGTGCCAGCAGTCCGGGACAGCCAGGGGAGACCCAGTACTTC. It specifies CASSPGQPGETQYF.

This clone was detected ten times or more. The rearrangement links TRBV2 to TRBJ1-2, with a possible D match to TRBD1 (5 bases). The CDR3 length is 15 residues. The V end was cut by 8 bases, the J end by 7 bases, with 23 bases between. From germline, CDR1 is SNHLY and CDR2 FYNNEI. CDR3 nucleotides: TGTGCCAGCTCTGAAGTGGGGCAGGGTGTGAGTGGCTACACCTTC. Protein: CASSEVGQGVSGYTF.

The table lists this clone with many counts. The chain links TRBV7-2 to TRBJ2-4, with D perhaps TRBD2 (5 bases). V was trimmed by 5 bases and J by 8 bases, leaving 22 bases between them. This CDR3 contains 16 residues. The germline V gene has CDR1 SGHTA and CDR2 FQGNSA. Here the CDR3 DNA reads TGTGCCAGCAGCCCCTACCCCACTCGGGGATGGGACATTCAGTACTTC. Translation: CASSPYPTRGWDIQYF.

This clone was found many times. The chain couples TRBV19 to TRBJ2-2, with 10 bases matching TRBD1. Unmatched junction bases numbered 4, after V lost 5 bases and J lost 4 bases. Germline V CDR1 and CDR2: LNHDA, SQIVND (reference sequence). CDR3 length: 15 residues. The CDR3 bases are TGTGCCAGTAGTGGGACAGGGGTCCGCACCGGGGAGCTGTTTTTT. It is translated as CASSGTGVRTGELFF.

V is TRBV7-9 and J is TRBJ1-4; D is unresolved. Germline CDR1 and CDR2: SEHNR and FQNEAQ (reference sequence). The CDR3 is 15 residues long. V lost 5 bases, J lost 0 bases, and 10 bases lay in between. The CDR3 nucleotides read TGTGCCAGCAGCGCAGACTGGACAACTAATGAAAAACTGTTTTTT. Its translation is CASSADWTTNEKLFF.

This clone was recorded at least ten times. This chain uses TRBV6-1 with TRBJ1-2; weak D call: TRBD1 (5 bases). V dropped 3 bases and J dropped 8 bases, with 13 bases sitting between them. CDR3 length equals 13 residues. The V gene's germline CDR1 is MNHNS and CDR2 SASEGT. Written as DNA, the CDR3 is TGTGCCAGCAGTGACCAGGGAATAGGCGGCTACACCTTC. It codes for CASSDQGIGGYTF.

This clone appeared a few times. This chain joins TRBV19 and TRBJ2-2, with TRBD1 matching over 7 bases. V lost 5 bases, J lost 1 base, and 7 bases stayed unmatched. This CDR3 is built from 16 residues. Per germline, CDR1 LNHDA and CDR2 SQIVND (reference sequence). CDR3 amino acids: CASSFDRARNTGELFF. CDR3 in DNA: TGTGCCAGTAGTTTCGACAGGGCGAGGAACACCGGGGAGCTGTTTTTT.

This clone was recorded many times. The rearrangement links TRBV11-3 to TRBJ2-3; weak D call: TRBD1 (6 bases). The CDR3 extends over 14 amino acids. Looked up from germline, CDR1 is SGHNT and CDR2 is YENEEA. V lost 5 bases, J lost 2 bases, and 11 bases lay in between. The CDR3 sequence is CASSLGHLTDTQYF. CDR3 DNA: TGTGCCAGCAGCCTGGGACACCTCACAGATACGCAGTATTTT.

This clone was counted ten times or more. The gene calls are TRBV10-3 and TRBJ2-1, with TRBD2 matching 9 bases. Germline loops: CDR1 ENHRY, CDR2 SYGVKD. This CDR3 is built from 14 residues. Trimming cost V 4 bases and J 7 bases; bases outside gene matches: 5. CDR3 sequence: CAISGGLAPNEQFF. CDR3 sequence (DNA): TGTGCCATCAGTGGGGGACTAGCTCCAAATGAGCAGTTCTTC.

This clone was seen repeatedly, ten times or more. The chain links TRBV5-1 to TRBJ2-7; 9 positions agree with TRBD1. With 4 bases clipped from V and 5 bases from J, the junction kept 10 bases outside the gene matches. The germline gives CDR1 SGHRS, CDR2 YFSETQ. This CDR3 spans 15 amino acids. CDR3 sequence reads: CASSGGGQGWDEQYF. The CDR3 nucleotides read TGCGCCAGCAGCGGAGGGGGACAGGGTTGGGACGAGCAGTACTTC.

This clone was seen many times. The chain combines TRBV2 with TRBJ2-5; TRBD1 matches 9 bases. The CDR3 covers 15 residues. Germline trimming cut 6 bases from V and 3 bases from J; bases unmatched to any gene: 8. CDR1 is SNHLY and CDR2 is FYNNEI in the germline V gene. The DNA for the CDR3 is TGTGCCAGCAGCCCCAGCTGGGACAGGGAAGAGACCCAGTACTTC. Translation gives CASSPSWDREETQYF.

The table lists this clone with many counts. This rearrangement joins TRBV27 to TRBJ1-2, with TRBD1 matching over 8 bases. CDR3 length equals 13 residues. CDR1 MNHEY and CDR2 SMNVEV come from the germline V gene (reference sequence). J gave up 8 bases and V 3 bases, and 5 bases lay outside the gene matches. CDR3 bases: TGTGCCAGCAGTTTCCAGGGGGCGGGGGGCTACACCTTC. Amino acid sequence: CASSFQGAGGYTF.

Many counts were recorded for this clone. The J gene is TRBJ2-1, the V gene TRBV13, with TRBD2 matching 8 bases. CDR1 and CDR2 (germline): PRHDT, FYEKMQ (reference sequence). V lost 6 bases to trimming and J lost 8 bases; unmatched junction nucleotides: 15. This CDR3 comprises 16 residues. The CDR3 spells CASRPRGSGRGYEQFF. DNA for the CDR3: TGTGCCAGCAGGCCTCGTGGGAGCGGGAGAGGCTATGAGCAGTTCTTC.